This is a list of T cell receptor beta chains from one sample in a study of blood T cell repertoires in COVID-19. The table came from immunoSEQ multiplex PCR; TCRdb's copy has only in-frame clones and leaves some out. In the table there are over 300,000 clones, 86% of which are singletons. The sample consisted of peripheral blood. All receptors come from a woman aged 45-60 years with acute or convalescent COVID-19. CDR3s include the opening cysteine and the closing phenylalanine or tryptophan. A D gene is named only where the DNA matches it firmly. Size is omitted from some rows. Given values are once, few, many or a class for expanded clones.

cdr3_aa cdr3_nt v_call d_call j_call clone_size
CATSDFRGPTTYEQYF TGTGCCACCAGTGATTTCAGGGGTCCAACGACCTACGAGCAGTACTTC TRBV24-1 - TRBJ2-7 -
CASSSGYEQYF TGTGCCAGCAGTTCGGGCTACGAGCAGTACTTC TRBV28 - TRBJ2-7 few
CAISEGGSSYEQYF TGTGCCATCAGTGAGGGGGGGAGCAGCTACGAGCAGTACTTC TRBV10-3 - TRBJ2-7 -
CASSPTSNYGYTF TGTGCCAGCAGCCCGACATCTAACTATGGCTACACCTTC TRBV7-2 - TRBJ1-2 -
CASSYRGMGEKLFF TGTGCCAGCAGTTACAGGGGAATGGGCGAAAAACTGTTTTTT TRBV6-5 - TRBJ1-4 once
CASSLSGTSENEQYF TGTGCCAGCAGCTTAAGCGGGACATCTGAGAACGAGCAGTACTTC TRBV7-2 - TRBJ2-7 -
CASSWTGSKETQYF TGTGCCAGCAGCTGGACCGGGAGCAAAGAGACCCAGTACTTC TRBV7-3 - TRBJ2-5 -
CATSRDDRVNEKLFF TGTGCCACCAGCAGAGATGACAGGGTAAATGAAAAACTGTTTTTT TRBV15 TRBD1 TRBJ1-4 -
CASSQERGRGHEQFF TGTGCCAGCAGCCAGGAGCGGGGCCGGGGCCATGAGCAGTTCTTC TRBV7-3 TRBD2 TRBJ2-1 few
CASSPRDRDRYSPLHF TGTGCCAGCAGCCCGCGGGACAGGGATAGGTATTCACCCCTCCACTTT TRBV3-1/TRBV3-2 TRBD1 TRBJ1-6 few
CASSLRDRDGNTIYF TGTGCCAGCAGTCTCCGGGACAGGGATGGAAACACCATATATTTT TRBV6-6 TRBD1 TRBJ1-3 -
CASSFQQNTEAFF TGTGCCAGCAGCTTTCAACAGAACACTGAAGCTTTCTTT TRBV7-3 - TRBJ1-1 -
CASSLTGGRNSGNTIYF TGTGCCAGCAGCTTAACCGGGGGACGGAACTCTGGAAACACCATATATTTT TRBV7-3 - TRBJ1-3 -
CASSWTGGRNTEAFF TGTGCCAGCAGTTGGACAGGGGGCAGGAACACTGAAGCTTTCTTT TRBV7-9 TRBD1 TRBJ1-1 -
CASTLSGYEQYF TGTGCCAGCACTTTATCCGGCTACGAGCAGTACTTC TRBV28 - TRBJ2-7 -
CASSLERMGGAYGYTF TGTGCCAGCAGCTTAGAGCGGATGGGGGGAGCCTATGGCTACACCTTC TRBV11-2 - TRBJ1-2 -
CASTTVALDEQYF TGTGCCAGCACTACCGTTGCATTGGACGAGCAGTACTTC TRBV28 - TRBJ2-7 -
CASNPDWNTEAFF TGTGCCAGCAACCCGGACTGGAACACTGAAGCTTTCTTT TRBV2 - TRBJ1-1 -
CASTVRLGLSSYEQYF TGTGCCAGCACCGTGAGACTCGGACTGAGCTCCTACGAGCAGTACTTC TRBV27 - TRBJ2-7 -
CASSFATGEETQYF TGTGCCAGCAGCTTCGCGACAGGGGAGGAGACCCAGTACTTC TRBV7-3 TRBD1 TRBJ2-5 -
CASSLSSGGAKNIQYF TGTGCCAGCAGCTTAAGTTCCGGCGGGGCCAAAAACATTCAGTACTTC TRBV7-2 - TRBJ2-4 -
CATSDPTKSTDTQYF TGTGCCACCAGTGATCCTACCAAAAGCACAGATACGCAGTATTTT TRBV24-1 - TRBJ2-3 once
CASSAGQNYGYTF TGCGCCAGCAGCGCCGGACAGAACTATGGCTACACCTTC TRBV5-1 - TRBJ1-2 -
CASSVGGSAGSGNTIYF TGTGCCAGCAGCGTAGGAGGGTCCGCAGGCTCTGGAAACACCATATATTTT TRBV9 - TRBJ1-3 -
CASSPGGGEQYF TGTGCCAGTAGTCCCGGAGGAGGCGAGCAGTACTTC TRBV19 - TRBJ2-7 -
CASSLDFDSSYEQYF TGTGCCAGCAGCTTAGACTTTGACAGCTCCTACGAGCAGTACTTC TRBV11-2 - TRBJ2-7 -
CASSLGLGLAGGYEQYF TGTGCCAGCAGCTTAGGCCTCGGACTAGCGGGAGGGTACGAGCAGTACTTC TRBV7-3 TRBD2 TRBJ2-7 -
CASSLGDTDTQYF TGTGCCAGCAGCTTGGGCGACACAGATACGCAGTATTTT TRBV7-8 - TRBJ2-3 -
CASSFSQGVYF TGTGCCAGCAGTTTCTCACAGGGGGTGTACTTC TRBV2 TRBD1 TRBJ2-7 -
CASSVSGTSQETQYF TGTGCCAGCAGCGTTAGCGGGACCTCGCAAGAGACCCAGTACTTC TRBV7-6 TRBD2 TRBJ2-5 once
CASSPRPGTGTLNEQFF TGTGCCAGCAGCCCCCGACCCGGGACAGGCACCCTTAATGAGCAGTTCTTC TRBV7-8 TRBD1 TRBJ2-1 -
CASSLAGLGAGGLYEQYF TGTGCCAGCAGCTTAGCCGGGTTGGGAGCGGGAGGGCTCTACGAGCAGTACTTC TRBV7-6 TRBD2 TRBJ2-7 -
CASSRLAGAYEQYF TGTGCCAGCAGCCGCCTAGCGGGCGCCTACGAGCAGTACTTC TRBV3-1/TRBV3-2 TRBD2 TRBJ2-7 -
CASSLGGGLDYEQYF TGCGCCAGCAGCTTGGGCGGGGGCCTTGACTACGAGCAGTACTTC TRBV5-1 - TRBJ2-7 -
CASSPGTGRIEQYF TGTGCCAGCAGCCCCGGGACAGGGAGGATCGAGCAGTACTTC TRBV7-9 TRBD1 TRBJ2-7 -
CASSPRTGNTRATNEKLFF TGTGCCAGCAGTCCGCGGACAGGGAACACGCGGGCAACTAATGAAAAACTGTTTTTT TRBV27 TRBD1 TRBJ1-4 -
CASSPQGQGQETQYF TGCGCCAGCAGCCCACAAGGACAGGGGCAAGAGACCCAGTACTTC TRBV5-1 TRBD1 TRBJ2-5 -
CASSMWDRGRDQPQHF TGTGCCAGTAGTATGTGGGACAGGGGGCGCGATCAGCCCCAGCATTTT TRBV19 TRBD1 TRBJ1-5 -
CASRRWGGNQPQHF TGTGCCAGCAGACGATGGGGGGGGAATCAGCCCCAGCATTTT TRBV28 - TRBJ1-5 few
CASSFQGTGNTIYF TGTGCCAGCAGCTTTCAGGGAACTGGAAACACCATATATTTT TRBV7-8 - TRBJ1-3 few